Below, one TCR beta chain is given with its context. The data originate from a study of blood T cells in healthy people across ages. Trimming cost V 7 bases and J 0 bases, with 13 bases left between them. The CDR3 is 16 amino acids. Germline loops: CDR1 ENHRY, CDR2 SYGVKD. For the second PCR, which ran for roughly 6 to 12 cycles, a sample-barcoded 5' primer and a J-beta primer mix were used. Using its own MiXCR run on the 5' RACE reads, TCRdb lists one record per CDR3 protein. Counted here are around 820,000 distinct CDR3 sequences, just under 25% occurring once; the ten biggest clones make up 3.7%. The same specimen was also included in a second study, on T cells of mothers and their children. That paper notes: The donor cohort consisted of three healthy Caucasian mothers and their six children. Amplification in the second PCR used the M1S primer, which added sample barcodes and 2-4 random nucleotides.

The clonotype was recovered from a boy between 10 and 17 years old in good health. The sample comprised blood. The chain has TRBV10-3 and TRBJ2-6; D might be TRBD1 (5 bases). The CDR3 coding sequence is TGTGCCATCAAAGACAGCCCAGCCTCTGGGGCCAACGTCCTGACTTTC. Its protein is CAIKDSPASGANVLTF.